This T cell receptor beta chain was retrieved from a study of CD8+ T cells in alopecia areata. Findings of the study overall: Among the top 100, expanded CD8+ clones were significantly decreased by tofacitinib, as was scalp clonality.

Points on this clone: The target antigen is unknown.

This sample's treatment: oral pan-JAK inhibitor, 5-10 mg twice daily. Collected material from alopecia areata patients comprised lesional scalp punch biopsies and peripheral blood. A FACSAria was used to sort CD4+ and CD8+ T cells. These cells came from PBMCs. Germline values: CDR1 SQVTM, CDR2 ANQGSEA. This CDR3 has 13 amino acids. Trimming cost V 4 bases and J 5 bases, with 12 bases left between them. TCR sequencing used cDNA made by reverse transcription of extracted RNA. The data were produced by immunoSEQ multiplex PCR, yet TCRdb's version contains in-frame clones alone and is incomplete. Among 150,000 to 200,000 clones listed, over 55% were seen once.

This receptor was obtained from a human donor with alopecia areata. Sequenced material: CD4+ T cells sorted from blood, taken at week 24, from a patient treated with tofacitinib. The chain carries TRBV29-1 and TRBJ2-1; D may be TRBD1 (6 bases). The CDR3 nucleotides are TGCAGCGTTGTGGTCAGGGGAGACAATGAGCAGTTCTTC. Amino acid sequence: CSVVVRGDNEQFF.